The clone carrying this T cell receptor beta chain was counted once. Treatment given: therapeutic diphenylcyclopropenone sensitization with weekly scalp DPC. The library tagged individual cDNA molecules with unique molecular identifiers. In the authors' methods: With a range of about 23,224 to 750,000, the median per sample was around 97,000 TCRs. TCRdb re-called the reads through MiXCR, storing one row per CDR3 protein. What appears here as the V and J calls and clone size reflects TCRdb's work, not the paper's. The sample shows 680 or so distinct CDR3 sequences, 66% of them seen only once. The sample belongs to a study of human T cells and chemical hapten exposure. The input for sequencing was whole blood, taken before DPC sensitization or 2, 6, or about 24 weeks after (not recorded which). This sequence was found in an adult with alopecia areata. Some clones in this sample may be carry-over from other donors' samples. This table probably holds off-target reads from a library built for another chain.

CDR3 amino acids: CSVRWTADTDEQYF. CDR3 sequence (DNA): TGCAGCGTGCGATGGACAGCGGATACTGACGAGCAGTACTTC. This chain uses TRBV29-1 with TRBJ2-7; possibly TRBD1 for D (6 bases). V lost 6 bases and J lost 5, with 20 bases in between. The V gene's germline CDR1 is SQVTM and CDR2 ANQGSEA. The CDR3 is made up of 14 amino acids.